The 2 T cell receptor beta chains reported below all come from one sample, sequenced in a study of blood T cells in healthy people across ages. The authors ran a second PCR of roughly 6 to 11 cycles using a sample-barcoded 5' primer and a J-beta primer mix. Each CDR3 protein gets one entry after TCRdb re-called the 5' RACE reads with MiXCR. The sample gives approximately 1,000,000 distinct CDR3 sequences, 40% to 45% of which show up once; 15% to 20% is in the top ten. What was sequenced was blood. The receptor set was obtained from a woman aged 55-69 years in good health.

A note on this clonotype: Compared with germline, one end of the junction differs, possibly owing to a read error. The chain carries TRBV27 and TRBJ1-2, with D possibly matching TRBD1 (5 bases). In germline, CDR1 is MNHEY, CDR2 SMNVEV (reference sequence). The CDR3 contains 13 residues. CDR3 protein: CASSSGTLYDYTF. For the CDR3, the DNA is TGTGCCAGCAGCTCCGGGACCTTGTATGACTACACCTTC.

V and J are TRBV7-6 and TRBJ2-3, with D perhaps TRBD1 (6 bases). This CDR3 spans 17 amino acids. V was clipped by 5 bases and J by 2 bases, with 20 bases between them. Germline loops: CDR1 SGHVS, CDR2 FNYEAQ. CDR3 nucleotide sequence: TGTGCCAGCAGCCCGGCTAGGGCACAGGGACCCACAGATACGCAGTATTTT. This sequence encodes CASSPARAQGPTDTQYF.